This section outlines one T cell receptor (beta chain) sequence together with its context. This specimen comes from a study of shared clonotypes between healthy human individuals. The repertoire was sequenced with immunoSEQ multiplex PCR; TCRdb's copy has only in-frame clones and lacks some. This table holds approximately 500,000 clones, 60% to 80% found once. After removal of 6 bases from V and 1 base from J, the junction contained 4 bases not matched to a gene. Germline V gene lookup returns CDR1 MDHEN and CDR2 SYDVKM. The CDR3 totals 15 residues. The sample was PBMCs. This receptor was obtained from a woman in her forties in good health. Some clones in this sample may be carry-over from other donors' samples. V and J are TRBV28 and TRBJ1-1; 11 bases align to TRBD1. The CDR3 is CASSRDRGRNTEAFF. The CDR3 DNA reads TGTGCCAGCAGCCGGGACAGGGGGAGGAACACTGAAGCTTTCTTT.